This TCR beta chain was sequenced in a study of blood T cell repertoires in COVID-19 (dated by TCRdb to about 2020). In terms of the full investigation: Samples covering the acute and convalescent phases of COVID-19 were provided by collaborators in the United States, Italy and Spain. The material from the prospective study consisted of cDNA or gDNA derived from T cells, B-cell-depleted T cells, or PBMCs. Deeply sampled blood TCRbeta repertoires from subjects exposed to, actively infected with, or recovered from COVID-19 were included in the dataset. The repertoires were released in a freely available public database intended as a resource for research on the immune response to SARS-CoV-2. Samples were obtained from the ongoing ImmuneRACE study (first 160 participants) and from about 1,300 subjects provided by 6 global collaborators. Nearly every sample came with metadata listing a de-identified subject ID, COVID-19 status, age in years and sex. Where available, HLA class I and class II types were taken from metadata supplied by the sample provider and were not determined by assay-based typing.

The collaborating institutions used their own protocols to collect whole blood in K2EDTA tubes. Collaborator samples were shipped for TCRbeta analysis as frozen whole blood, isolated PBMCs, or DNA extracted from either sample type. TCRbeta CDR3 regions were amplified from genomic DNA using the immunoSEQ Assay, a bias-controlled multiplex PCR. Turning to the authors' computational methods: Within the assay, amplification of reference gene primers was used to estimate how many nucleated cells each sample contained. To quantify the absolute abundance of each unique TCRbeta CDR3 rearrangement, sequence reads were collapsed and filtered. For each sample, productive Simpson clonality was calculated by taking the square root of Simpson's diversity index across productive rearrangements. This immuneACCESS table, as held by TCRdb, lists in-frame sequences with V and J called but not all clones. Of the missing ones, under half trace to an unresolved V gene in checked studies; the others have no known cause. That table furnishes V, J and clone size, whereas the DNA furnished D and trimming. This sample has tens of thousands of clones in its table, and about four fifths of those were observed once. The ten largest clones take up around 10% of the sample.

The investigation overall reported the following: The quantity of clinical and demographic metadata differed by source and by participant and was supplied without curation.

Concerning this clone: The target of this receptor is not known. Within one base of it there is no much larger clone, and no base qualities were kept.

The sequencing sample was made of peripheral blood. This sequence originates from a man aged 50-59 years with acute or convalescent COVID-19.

The nucleotides are TGTGCCAGCAGCCAACGGAACACTGAAGCTTTCTTT. The translation is CASSQRNTEAFF. The rearranged chain carries TRBV3-1 (or the pseudogene TRBV3-2) and TRBJ1-1; the D gene cannot be resolved reliably. Trimming takes 2 bases from V and 1 base from J, and the germline ends sit 2 bases apart. According to the germline V gene (reference sequence), CDR1 reads LGHDT and CDR2 reads YNNKEL. Including cysteine and phenylalanine, the CDR3 has 12 amino acids. Just CDR3 DNA is preserved here, 36 bases in frame from base 1.